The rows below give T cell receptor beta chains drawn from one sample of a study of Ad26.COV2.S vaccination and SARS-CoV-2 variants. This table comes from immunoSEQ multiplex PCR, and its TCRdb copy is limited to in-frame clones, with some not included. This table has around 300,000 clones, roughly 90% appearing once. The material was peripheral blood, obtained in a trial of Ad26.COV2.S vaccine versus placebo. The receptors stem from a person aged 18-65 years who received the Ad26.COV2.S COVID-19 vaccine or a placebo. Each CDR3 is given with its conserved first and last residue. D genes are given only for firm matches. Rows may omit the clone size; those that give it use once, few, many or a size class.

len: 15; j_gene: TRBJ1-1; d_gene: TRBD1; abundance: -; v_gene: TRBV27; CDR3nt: TGTGCCAGCAGTCCGGGGGACAGGGCCCACACTGAAGCTTTCTTT; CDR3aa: CASSPGDRAHTEAFF
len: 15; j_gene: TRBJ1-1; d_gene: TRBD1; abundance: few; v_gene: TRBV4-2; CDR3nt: TGTGCCAGCAGCCCCACAACCGACAGGGGACCTGAAGCTTTCTTT; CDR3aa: CASSPTTDRGPEAFF
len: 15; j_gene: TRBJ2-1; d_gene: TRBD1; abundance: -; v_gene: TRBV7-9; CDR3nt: TGTGCCAGCAGCTTGACGCCGGGACAGGGAGATGAGCAGTTCTTC; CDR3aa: CASSLTPGQGDEQFF
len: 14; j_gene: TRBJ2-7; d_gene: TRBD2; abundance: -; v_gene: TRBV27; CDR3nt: TGTGCCAGCAGTCACGGGACTAGCGCTTACGAGCAGTACTTC; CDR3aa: CASSHGTSAYEQYF
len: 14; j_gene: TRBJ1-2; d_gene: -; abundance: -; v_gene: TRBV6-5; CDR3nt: TGTGCCAGCAGTTATGCCCTTACAGGGTTCGGCTACACCTTC; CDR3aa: CASSYALTGFGYTF
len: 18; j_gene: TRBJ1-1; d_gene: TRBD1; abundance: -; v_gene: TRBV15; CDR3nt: TGTGCCACCAGCAGAGTGTTAGGGGGCACAGGGGGAGGGCCTGAAGCTTTCTTT; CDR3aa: CATSRVLGGTGGGPEAFF
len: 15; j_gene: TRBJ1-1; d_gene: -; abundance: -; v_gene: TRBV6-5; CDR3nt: TGTGCCAGCAGTTATGACCGTCAGGGTCACACTGAAGCTTTCTTT; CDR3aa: CASSYDRQGHTEAFF
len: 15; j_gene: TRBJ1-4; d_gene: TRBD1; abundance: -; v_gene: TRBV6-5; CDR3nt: TGTGCCAGCAGTTACTCCGACAGGGTTGGGGAAAAACTGTTTTTT; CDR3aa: CASSYSDRVGEKLFF
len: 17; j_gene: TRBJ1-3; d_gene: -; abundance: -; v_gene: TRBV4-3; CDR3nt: TGCGCCAGCAGCCCGACGGTGGCCGGAGGTCAGGGAAACACCATATATTTT; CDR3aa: CASSPTVAGGQGNTIYF
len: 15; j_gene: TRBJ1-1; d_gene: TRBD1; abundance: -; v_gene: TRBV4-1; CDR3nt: TGCGCCAGCAGCCAAGCGACTGACAGGGACACTGAAGCTTTCTTT; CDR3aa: CASSQATDRDTEAFF
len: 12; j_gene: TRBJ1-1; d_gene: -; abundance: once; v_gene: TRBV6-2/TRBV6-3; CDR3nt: TGTGCCAGCAGTAGAGAGGGGGACGTAGCTTTCTTT; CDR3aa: CASSREGDVAFF
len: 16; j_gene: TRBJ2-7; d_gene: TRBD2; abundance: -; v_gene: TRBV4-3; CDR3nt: TGCGCCAGCAGCCAAGGACTAGCGGGGGGCTCCTACGAGCAGTACTTC; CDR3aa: CASSQGLAGGSYEQYF
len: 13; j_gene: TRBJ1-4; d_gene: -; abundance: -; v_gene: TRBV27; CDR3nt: TGTGCCAGCAGTGAGGTGGTGGTGGGAAAACTGTTTTTT; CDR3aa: CASSEVVVGKLFF
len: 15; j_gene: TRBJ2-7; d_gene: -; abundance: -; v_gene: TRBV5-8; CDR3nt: TGTGCCAGCAGCTTGGTAGCCTTAAGCTTATACGAGCAGTACTTC; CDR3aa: CASSLVALSLYEQYF
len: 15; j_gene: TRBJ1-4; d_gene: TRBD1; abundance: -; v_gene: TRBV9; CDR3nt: TGTGCCAGCAGCGTATCAGGGGGCCGAAATGAAAAACTGTTTTTT; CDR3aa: CASSVSGGRNEKLFF
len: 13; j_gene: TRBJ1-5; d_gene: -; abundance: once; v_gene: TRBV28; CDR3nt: TGTGCCAGCAGTTTAGGGCAGGTGCAGCCCCAGCATTTT; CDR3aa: CASSLGQVQPQHF
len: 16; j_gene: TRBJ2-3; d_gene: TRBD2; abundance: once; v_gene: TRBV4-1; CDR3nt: TGCGCCAGCAGCCAGCCCGGACTAGCTAACCGGGATACGCAGTATTTT; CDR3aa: CASSQPGLANRDTQYF
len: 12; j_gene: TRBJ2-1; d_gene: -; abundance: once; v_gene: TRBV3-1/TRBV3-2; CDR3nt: TGTGCCAGCAGCCAGAGGGGTAGTGAGCAGTTCTTC; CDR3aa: CASSQRGSEQFF
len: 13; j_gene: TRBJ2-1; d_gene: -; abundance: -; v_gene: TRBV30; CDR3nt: TGTGCCTGGAGTGACAGGGTCGCGGATGAGCAGTTCTTC; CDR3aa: CAWSDRVADEQFF
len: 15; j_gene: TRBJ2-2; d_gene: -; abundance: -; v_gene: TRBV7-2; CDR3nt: TGTGCCAGCAGCTTAGGCAGGGCGAACACCGGGGAGCTGTTTTTT; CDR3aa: CASSLGRANTGELFF
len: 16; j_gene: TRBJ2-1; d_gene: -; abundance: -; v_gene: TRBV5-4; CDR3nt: TGTGCCAGCAGTTCACAGGGGACTAGGAAGGCCAATGAGCAGTTCTTC; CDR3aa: CASSSQGTRKANEQFF
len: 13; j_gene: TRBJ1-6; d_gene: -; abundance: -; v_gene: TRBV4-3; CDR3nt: TGCGCCAGCAGCCTTGCGGGGAATTCACCCCTCCACTTT; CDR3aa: CASSLAGNSPLHF
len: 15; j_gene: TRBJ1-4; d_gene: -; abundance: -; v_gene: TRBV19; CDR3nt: TGTGCCAGCCTGACACTCTCTTTAACTAATGAAAAACTGTTTTTT; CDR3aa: CASLTLSLTNEKLFF
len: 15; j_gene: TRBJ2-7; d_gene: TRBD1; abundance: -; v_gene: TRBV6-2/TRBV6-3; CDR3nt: TGTGCCAGCAGTTACTCCAGGGGGTACCCCTACGAGCAGTACTTC; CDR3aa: CASSYSRGYPYEQYF
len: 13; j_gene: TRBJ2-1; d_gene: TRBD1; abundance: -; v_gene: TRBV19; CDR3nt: TGTGCCAGTCGGGGACAGGGGGCCCATGAGCAGTTCTTC; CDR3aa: CASRGQGAHEQFF
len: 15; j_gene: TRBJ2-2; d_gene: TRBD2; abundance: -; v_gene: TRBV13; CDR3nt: TGTGCCAGCATCAAAAGCGGGGATACCGCCGGGGAGCTGTTTTTT; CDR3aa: CASIKSGDTAGELFF
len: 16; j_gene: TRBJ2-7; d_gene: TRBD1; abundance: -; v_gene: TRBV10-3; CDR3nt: TGTGCCATCAGTGTAAACCAGGACAGGCCCACCTACGAGCAGTACTTC; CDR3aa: CAISVNQDRPTYEQYF
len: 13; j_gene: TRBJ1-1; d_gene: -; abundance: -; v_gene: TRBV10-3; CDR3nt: TGTGCCATCAGTGAGTCGGGGCTCAGTGAAGCTTTCTTT; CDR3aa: CAISESGLSEAFF
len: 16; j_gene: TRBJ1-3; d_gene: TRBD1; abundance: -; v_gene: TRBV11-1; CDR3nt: TGTGCCAGCAGCCCAGGACGAGGACAGGGGGCTCACACCATATATTTT; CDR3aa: CASSPGRGQGAHTIYF
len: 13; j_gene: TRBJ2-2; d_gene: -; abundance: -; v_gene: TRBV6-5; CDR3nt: TGTGCCAGCAGGAGGGTCAACACCGGGGAGCTGTTTTTT; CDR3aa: CASRRVNTGELFF
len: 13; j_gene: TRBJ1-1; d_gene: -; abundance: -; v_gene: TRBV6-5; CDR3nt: TGTGCCAGCGGCGGGACCGTGAACACTGAAGCTTTCTTT; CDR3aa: CASGGTVNTEAFF
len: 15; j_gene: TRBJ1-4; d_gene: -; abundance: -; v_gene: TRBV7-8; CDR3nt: TGTGCCAGCAGCTTAGAGAGGGGAATGGGCGAAAAACTGTTTTTT; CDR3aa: CASSLERGMGEKLFF
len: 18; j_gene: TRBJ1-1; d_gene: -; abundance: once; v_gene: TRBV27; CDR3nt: TGTGCCAGCAGTTTGGGGGGGACCCAAGCTATTATGAACACTGAAGCTTTCTTT; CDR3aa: CASSLGGTQAIMNTEAFF
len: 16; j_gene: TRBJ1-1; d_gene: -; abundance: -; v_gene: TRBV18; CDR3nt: TGTGCCAGCTCAACCCCCGGTGATAGCTTGAACACTGAAGCTTTCTTT; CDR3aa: CASSTPGDSLNTEAFF
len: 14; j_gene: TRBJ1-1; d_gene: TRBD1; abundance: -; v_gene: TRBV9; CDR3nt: TGTGCCAGCAGCGTAGCCGGGACAGGGGGTGAAGCTTTCTTT; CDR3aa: CASSVAGTGGEAFF
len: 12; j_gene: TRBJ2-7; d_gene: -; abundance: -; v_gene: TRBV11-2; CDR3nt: TGTGCCAGCAGCTTGGGCCGTATCGAGCAGTACTTC; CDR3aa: CASSLGRIEQYF
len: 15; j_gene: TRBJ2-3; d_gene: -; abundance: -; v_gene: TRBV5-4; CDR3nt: TGTGCCAGCAGCCAAACAGGGAGAAGCACAGATACGCAGTATTTT; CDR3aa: CASSQTGRSTDTQYF
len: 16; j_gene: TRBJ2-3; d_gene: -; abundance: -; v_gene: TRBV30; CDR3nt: TGTGCCTGGAGTGCTAGACTAGCAGGGGGGGCAGATACGCAGTATTTT; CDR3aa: CAWSARLAGGADTQYF
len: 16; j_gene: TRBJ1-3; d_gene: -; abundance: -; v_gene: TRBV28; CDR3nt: TGTGCCAGCAGTTCTGGGACCGTTCACTCTGGAAACACCATATATTTT; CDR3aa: CASSSGTVHSGNTIYF
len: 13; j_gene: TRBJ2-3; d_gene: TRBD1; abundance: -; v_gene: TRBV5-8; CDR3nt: TGTGCCACCGGGGACAGGGAGAGGGATACGCAGTATTTT; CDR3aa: CATGDRERDTQYF
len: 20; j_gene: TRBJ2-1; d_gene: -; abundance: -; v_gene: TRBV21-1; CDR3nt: TGTGCCAGCAGCCTGACGACCGGAGGAAACGGGGCCAGAGGGCTCAATGAGCAGTTCTTC; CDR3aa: CASSLTTGGNGARGLNEQFF
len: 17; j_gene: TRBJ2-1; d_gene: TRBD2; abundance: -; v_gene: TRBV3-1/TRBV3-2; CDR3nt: TGTGCCAGCAGCCAGGAACCCGGGACTAGCGGGATTTATGAGCAGTTCTTC; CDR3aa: CASSQEPGTSGIYEQFF
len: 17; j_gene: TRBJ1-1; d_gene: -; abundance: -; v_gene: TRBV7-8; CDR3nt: TGTGCCAGCAGCCAAACTATGGGGGGAAACATGAACACTGAAGCTTTCTTT; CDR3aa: CASSQTMGGNMNTEAFF
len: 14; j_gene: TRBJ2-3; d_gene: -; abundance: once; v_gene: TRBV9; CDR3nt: TGTGCCAGCACCCAGGGTGGGGCGGTAGATACGCAGTATTTT; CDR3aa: CASTQGGAVDTQYF
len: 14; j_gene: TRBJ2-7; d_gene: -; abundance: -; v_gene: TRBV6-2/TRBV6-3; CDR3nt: TGTGCCAGCAGTTACTCGAGGACAATCTACGAGCAGTACTTC; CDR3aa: CASSYSRTIYEQYF
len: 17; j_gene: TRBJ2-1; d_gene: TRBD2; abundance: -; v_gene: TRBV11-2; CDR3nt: TGTGCCAGCAGCTTGGGGACTAGCGGGAGGGGGGACAATGAGCAGTTCTTC; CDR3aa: CASSLGTSGRGDNEQFF
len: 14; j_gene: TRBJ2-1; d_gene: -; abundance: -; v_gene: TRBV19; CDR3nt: TGTGCCAGTAGTATCTTCGGCAGGGAAGGTGAGCAGTTCTTC; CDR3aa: CASSIFGREGEQFF
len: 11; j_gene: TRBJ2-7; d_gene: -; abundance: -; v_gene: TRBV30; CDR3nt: TGTGCCTGGAGTGTCGGGTACGAGCAGTACTTC; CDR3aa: CAWSVGYEQYF
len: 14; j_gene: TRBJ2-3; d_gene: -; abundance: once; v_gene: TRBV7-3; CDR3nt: TGTGCCAGCAGCTTATCTGGCCCCACAGATACGCAGTATTTT; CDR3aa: CASSLSGPTDTQYF
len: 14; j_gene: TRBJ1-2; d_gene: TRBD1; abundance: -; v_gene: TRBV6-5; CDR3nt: TGTGCCAGCAGTAGGGACAGGGATGGGTATGGCTACACCTTC; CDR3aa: CASSRDRDGYGYTF
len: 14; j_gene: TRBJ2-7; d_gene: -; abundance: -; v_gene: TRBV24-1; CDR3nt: TGTGCCACCAGTGATTTGTTGTCCACCCACGAGCAGTACTTC; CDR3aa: CATSDLLSTHEQYF
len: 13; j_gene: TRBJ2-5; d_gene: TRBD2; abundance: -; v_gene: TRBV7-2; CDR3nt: TGTGCCAGCAGTCCCGGGGGGGGATTGGTCCAGTACTTC; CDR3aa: CASSPGGGLVQYF
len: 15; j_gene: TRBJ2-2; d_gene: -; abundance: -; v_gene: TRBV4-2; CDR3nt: TGTGCCAGCAGCCAAGATGGGGGTCAAACCGGGGAGCTGTTTTTT; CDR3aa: CASSQDGGQTGELFF
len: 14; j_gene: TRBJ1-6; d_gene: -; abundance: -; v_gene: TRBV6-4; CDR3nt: TGTGCCAGCAGGGATGGACAGCTAAATTCACCCCTCCACTTT; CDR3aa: CASRDGQLNSPLHF
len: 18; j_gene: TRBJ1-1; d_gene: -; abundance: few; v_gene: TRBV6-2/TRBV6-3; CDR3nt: TGTGCCAGCAGTCCCTTTCCCCCCGAACAGGCGGCTTTTTCTGAAGCTTTCTTT; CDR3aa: CASSPFPPEQAAFSEAFF
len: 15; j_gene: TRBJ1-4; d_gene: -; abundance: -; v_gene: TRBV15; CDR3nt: TGTGCCACCAGCAGAGCCCCAGCCTCCAGGGAGAAACTGTTTTTT; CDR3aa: CATSRAPASREKLFF
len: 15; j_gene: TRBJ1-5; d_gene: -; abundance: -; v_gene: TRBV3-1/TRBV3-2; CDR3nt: TGTGCCAGCAGCCAGGGGGGGATTAGCAATCAGCCCCAGCATTTT; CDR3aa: CASSQGGISNQPQHF
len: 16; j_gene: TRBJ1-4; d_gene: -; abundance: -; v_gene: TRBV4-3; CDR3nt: TGCGCCAGCAGCCAAAGTTCAGGGAGGTTAGGCGAAAAACTGTTTTTT; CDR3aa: CASSQSSGRLGEKLFF
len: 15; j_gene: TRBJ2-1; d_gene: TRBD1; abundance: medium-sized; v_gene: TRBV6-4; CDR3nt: TGTGCCAGCAGTTACGCCGGGACAGAGGGCAATGAGCAGTTCTTC; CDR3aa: CASSYAGTEGNEQFF
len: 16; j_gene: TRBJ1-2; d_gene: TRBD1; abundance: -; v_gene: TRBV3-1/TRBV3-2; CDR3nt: TGTGCCAGCAGCCAGGACGGGACAGTAATAAACTATGGCTACACCTTC; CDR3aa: CASSQDGTVINYGYTF